This TCR beta chain stems from a study of cytotoxic CD8 clonotypes in ibrutinib-treated CLL. Overall study: Included were approximately ten relapsed/refractory and about 14 treatment-naive patients, of whom about 18 were IGHV unmutated.

Profiled with immunoSEQ multiplex PCR; TCRdb holds only in-frame clones, not every one. In the table there are around 160,000 clones, around nine tenths of which are singletons. Between the trimmed V and J ends, which lost 1 base and 8 bases, there was a span of 3 bases. The V gene's germline CDR1 is SGHAT and CDR2 FQNNGV. The CDR3 contains 11 residues. The material was PBMCs, obtained at disease progression, from a patient treated with ibrutinib. The clonotype originates from a human donor with chronic lymphocytic leukemia. The chain carries TRBV11-2 and TRBJ2-1; no clear D gene. The CDR3 reads CASSLADEQFF. Written as DNA, the CDR3 is TGTGCCAGCAGCTTAGCTGATGAGCAGTTCTTC.